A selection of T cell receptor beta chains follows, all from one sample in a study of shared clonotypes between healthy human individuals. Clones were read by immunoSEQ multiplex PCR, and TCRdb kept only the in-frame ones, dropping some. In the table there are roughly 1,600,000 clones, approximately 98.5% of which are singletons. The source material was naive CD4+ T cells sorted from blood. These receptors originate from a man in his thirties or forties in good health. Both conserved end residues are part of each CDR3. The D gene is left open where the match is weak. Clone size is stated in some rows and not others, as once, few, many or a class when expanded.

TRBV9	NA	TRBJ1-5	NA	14	CASSVGGANQPQHF	TGTGCCAGCAGCGTCGGAGGGGCCAATCAGCCCCAGCATTTT
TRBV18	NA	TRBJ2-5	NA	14	CASSPILGTETQYF	TGTGCCAGCTCACCAATCTTGGGAACAGAGACCCAGTACTTC
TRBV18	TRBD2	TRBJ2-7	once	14	CASSPSGSGYEQYF	TGTGCCAGCTCCCCGAGCGGGAGTGGGTACGAGCAGTACTTC
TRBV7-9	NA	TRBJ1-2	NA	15	CASSPGLNRLYGYTF	TGTGCCAGCAGCCCCGGACTCAATAGGCTATATGGCTACACCTTC
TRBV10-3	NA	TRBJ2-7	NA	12	CAITNSGYEQYF	TGTGCCATCACTAACTCCGGGTACGAGCAGTACTTC
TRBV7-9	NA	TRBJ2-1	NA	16	CASSLVVSGGNNEQFF	TGTGCCAGCAGCTTAGTGGTTTCCGGCGGAAACAATGAGCAGTTCTTC
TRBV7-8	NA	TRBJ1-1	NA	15	CATHRFGGKNTEAFF	TGTGCCACCCATCGCTTTGGGGGTAAGAACACTGAAGCTTTCTTT
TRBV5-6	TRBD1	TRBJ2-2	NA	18	CASSLSSDGTGWTGELFF	TGTGCCAGCAGCTTATCGAGTGACGGGACAGGGTGGACCGGGGAGCTGTTTTTT
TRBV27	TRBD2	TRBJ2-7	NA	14	CASSLRGSWNEQYF	TGTGCCAGCAGTCTCCGCGGGAGTTGGAACGAGCAGTACTTC
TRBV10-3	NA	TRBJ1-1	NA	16	CAISVWTLVGNTEAFF	TGTGCCATCAGTGTTTGGACTTTGGTCGGGAACACTGAAGCTTTCTTT
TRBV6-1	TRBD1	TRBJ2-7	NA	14	CASSTGTGTYEQYF	TGTGCCAGTTCCACCGGGACAGGGACCTACGAGCAGTACTTC
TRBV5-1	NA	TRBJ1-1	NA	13	CASSFLPNTEAFF	TGCGCCAGCAGCTTTCTTCCGAACACTGAAGCTTTCTTT
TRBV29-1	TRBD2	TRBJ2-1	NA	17	CSVMGRAGGKSYNEQFF	TGCAGCGTGATGGGCCGCGCGGGAGGGAAATCCTACAATGAGCAGTTCTTC
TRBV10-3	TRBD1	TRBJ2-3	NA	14	CATNDRGHKDTQYF	TGTGCCACCAACGACAGGGGGCATAAGGATACGCAGTATTTT
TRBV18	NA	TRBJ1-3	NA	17	CASSPLSGDLSGNTIYF	TGTGCCAGCTCACCACTTTCAGGGGACCTCTCTGGAAACACCATATATTTT
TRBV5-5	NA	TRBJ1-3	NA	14	CASSLAGSGNTIYF	TGTGCCAGCAGCTTGGCAGGGTCTGGAAACACCATATATTTT
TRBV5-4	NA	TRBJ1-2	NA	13	CASSLGQQYGYTF	TGTGCCAGCAGCTTGGGACAACAGTATGGCTACACCTTC
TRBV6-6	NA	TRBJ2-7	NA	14	CASSNPGLPYEQYF	TGTGCCAGCAGCAACCCGGGACTTCCCTACGAGCAGTACTTC
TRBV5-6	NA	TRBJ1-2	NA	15	CASRFRRSANYGYTF	TGTGCCAGCAGATTCCGGAGGTCGGCCAACTATGGCTACACCTTC
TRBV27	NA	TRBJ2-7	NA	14	CASSFYRSSYEQYF	TGTGCCAGCAGTTTCTACAGGAGCTCCTACGAGCAGTACTTC
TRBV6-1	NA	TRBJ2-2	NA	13	CASSLNGSGELFF	TGTGCCAGCAGTCTGAACGGCTCCGGGGAGCTGTTTTTT
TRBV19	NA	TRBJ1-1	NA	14	CASTTGRSNTEAFF	TGTGCCAGTACAACGGGACGCTCGAACACTGAAGCTTTCTTT
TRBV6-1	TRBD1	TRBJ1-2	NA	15	CASSEVWTGVYGYTF	TGTGCCAGCAGTGAAGTATGGACAGGAGTCTATGGCTACACCTTC
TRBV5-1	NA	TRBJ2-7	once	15	CASSLGGGLAYEQYF	TGCGCCAGCAGCTTGGGGGGCGGGTTGGCCTACGAGCAGTACTTC
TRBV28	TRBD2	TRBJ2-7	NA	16	CASSFGPGLAGYEQYF	TGTGCCAGCAGTTTTGGTCCGGGACTAGCGGGATACGAGCAGTACTTC
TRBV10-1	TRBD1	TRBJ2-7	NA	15	CASSDPGTGSYEQYF	TGCGCCAGCAGTGACCCCGGGACAGGATCCTACGAGCAGTACTTC
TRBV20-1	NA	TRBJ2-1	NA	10	CSATFNEQFF	TGCAGTGCTACCTTTAATGAGCAGTTCTTC
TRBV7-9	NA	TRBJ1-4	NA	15	CASSLGWIWEEKLFF	TGTGCCAGCAGCTTAGGGTGGATATGGGAAGAAAAACTGTTTTTT
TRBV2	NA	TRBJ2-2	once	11	CASSRTGELFF	TGTGCCAGCAGTCGGACCGGGGAGCTGTTTTTT
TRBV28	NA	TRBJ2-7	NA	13	CASVTGDHYEQYF	TGTGCCAGCGTGACGGGGGACCACTACGAGCAGTACTTC
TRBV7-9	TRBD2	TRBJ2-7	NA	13	CASSLPGGYEQYF	TGTGCCAGCAGCTTACCCGGGGGGTACGAGCAGTACTTC
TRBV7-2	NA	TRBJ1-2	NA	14	CASSFGTGLQGYTF	TGTGCCAGCAGCTTTGGGACGGGACTACAGGGCTACACCTTC
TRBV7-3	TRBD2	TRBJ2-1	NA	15	CASSPSGTRNNEQFF	TGTGCCAGCAGCCCCTCCGGGACTAGGAACAATGAGCAGTTCTTC
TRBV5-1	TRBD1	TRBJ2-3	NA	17	CASSLDGWTGGTDTQYF	TGCGCCAGCAGCTTGGATGGTTGGACAGGGGGCACAGATACGCAGTATTTT
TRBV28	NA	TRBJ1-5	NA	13	CASSFVDNQPQHF	TGTGCCAGCAGTTTCGTAGATAATCAGCCCCAGCATTTT
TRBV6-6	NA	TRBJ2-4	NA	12	CASTVGGSIQYF	TGTGCCAGCACCGTGGGGGGAAGTATTCAGTACTTC
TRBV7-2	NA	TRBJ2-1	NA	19	CASSSRGRLAVVWMDEQFF	TGTGCCAGCAGCTCAAGGGGGAGACTAGCCGTTGTATGGATGGATGAGCAGTTCTTC
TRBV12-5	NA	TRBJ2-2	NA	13	CASGGPNTGELFF	TGTGCTAGTGGCGGACCGAACACCGGGGAGCTGTTTTTT